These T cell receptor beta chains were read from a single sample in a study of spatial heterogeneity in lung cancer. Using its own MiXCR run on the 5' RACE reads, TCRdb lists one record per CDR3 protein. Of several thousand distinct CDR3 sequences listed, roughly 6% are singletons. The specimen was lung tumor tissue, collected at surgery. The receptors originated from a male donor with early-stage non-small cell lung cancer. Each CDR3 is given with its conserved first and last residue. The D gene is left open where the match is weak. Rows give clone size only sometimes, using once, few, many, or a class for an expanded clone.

CASSLVPSAGVTNEQFF	TGTGCCAGCAGCTTAGTACCCTCAGCGGGAGTAACAAATGAGCAGTTCTTC	medium-sized	TRBD2	TRBV7-6	TRBJ2-1
CSARGLIGQGAEWNTEAFF	TGCAGTGCTAGAGGACTAATCGGACAGGGGGCGGAGTGGAACACTGAAGCTTTCTTT	medium-sized	TRBD1	TRBV20-1	TRBJ1-1
CASSESSSDEQFF	TGCGCCAGCAGTGAGTCTTCGAGCGATGAGCAGTTCTTC	medium-sized	NA	TRBV10-1	TRBJ2-1
CASSLALAGLEQFF	TGTGCCAGCAGCTTAGCCTTGGCGGGATTGGAGCAGTTCTTC	medium-sized	NA	TRBV7-6	TRBJ2-1
CASSPRIKNTEAFF	TGTGCCAGCAGTCCCCGCATAAAGAACACTGAAGCTTTCTTT	medium-sized	NA	TRBV27	TRBJ1-1
CASSLPGGSQPQHF	TGTGCCAGCAGTTTGCCGGGGGGTAGTCAGCCCCAGCATTTT	few	NA	TRBV28	TRBJ1-5
CASSYPLGEQFF	TGTGCCAGCAGTTACCCCCTCGGGGAGCAGTTCTTC	many	NA	TRBV6-5	TRBJ2-1
CASSARPFGQRVEPQHF	TGTGCCAGCAGCGCGCGCCCATTCGGACAAAGGGTAGAGCCCCAGCATTTT	medium-sized	NA	TRBV5-6	TRBJ1-5
CASSLSASGGIPHEQYF	TGTGCCAGCAGTTTATCGGCGTCGGGAGGGATCCCCCACGAGCAGTACTTC	medium-sized	TRBD2	TRBV27	TRBJ2-7
CASSAARQETQYF	TGTGCCAGCAGTGCAGCTAGACAAGAGACCCAGTACTTC	medium-sized	NA	TRBV6-1	TRBJ2-5
CASSSPPAPLHF	TGTGCCAGCAGTTCACCCCCCGCACCCCTCCACTTT	NA	NA	TRBV28	TRBJ1-6
CASSSRPSGGVGYTF	TGTGCCAGCAGCTCCCGCCCCAGTGGGGGGGTGGGCTACACCTTC	medium-sized	NA	TRBV7-2	TRBJ1-2
CASSSLGQGQETQYF	TGTGCCAGCAGCTCTCTAGGACAGGGACAAGAGACCCAGTACTTC	many	TRBD1	TRBV13	TRBJ2-5
CASSLEGNSPLHF	TGTGCCAGCAGCTTGGAGGGTAATTCACCCCTCCACTTT	many	NA	TRBV5-6	TRBJ1-6
CASSFGNGANVLTF	NA	few	NA	TRBV5-1	TRBJ2-6
CASSYSGEAFF	TGTGCCAGCAGTTACTCAGGGGAAGCTTTCTTT	many	NA	TRBV6-6	TRBJ1-1
CASSYAPLDSGTDTQYF	TGTGCCAGCAGCTACGCACCTCTGGACAGCGGCACAGATACGCAGTATTTT	many	NA	TRBV28	TRBJ2-3
CASFPGTGQNTGELFF	TGTGCCAGCTTCCCCGGGACAGGGCAGAACACCGGGGAGCTGTTTTTT	many	TRBD1	TRBV18	TRBJ2-2
CASSLAARRGDLSENIQYF	TGTGCCAGCAGCTTGGCCGCCCGACGGGGGGACTTGAGCGAAAACATTCAGTACTTC	medium-sized	TRBD2	TRBV5-6	TRBJ2-4
CSVSGVDPETQYF	TGCAGCGTTTCCGGGGTTGACCCCGAGACCCAGTACTTC	medium-sized	NA	TRBV29-1	TRBJ2-5
CASNLLRTGLNTEAFF	TGTGCCAGCAACCTCCTTCGGACAGGGCTGAACACTGAAGCTTTCTTT	medium-sized	TRBD1	TRBV7-8	TRBJ1-1
CASSFEGGETQYF	TGTGCCAGCAGCTTTGAAGGTGGAGAGACCCAGTACTTC	many	NA	TRBV7-2	TRBJ2-5
CASSPSSGRFYEQFF	TGTGCCAGCAGCCCCTCTAGCGGGAGATTCTATGAGCAGTTCTTC	medium-sized	TRBD2	TRBV6-5	TRBJ2-1
CASSQAPSGRVGADTQYF	TGTGCCAGCAGCCAAGCCCCTAGCGGGAGGGTTGGGGCAGATACGCAGTATTTT	many	TRBD2	TRBV6-6	TRBJ2-3
CASRADRGSDGYTF	TGTGCCAGCAGGGCTGACAGGGGGTCTGATGGCTACACCTTC	medium-sized	TRBD1	TRBV5-4	TRBJ1-2
CASSPRSTSGSMTQYF	TGTGCCAGCAGCCCACGGTCGACTAGCGGGAGTATGACGCAGTATTTT	many	TRBD2	TRBV5-6	TRBJ2-3
CASTAGTSGEKLFF	TGCGCCAGCACCGCCGGGACTTCGGGGGAAAAACTGTTTTTT	NA	NA	TRBV5-1	TRBJ1-4
CASRLGSNTEAFF	TGTGCCAGCAGGTTGGGGTCGAACACTGAAGCTTTCTTT	NA	NA	TRBV27	TRBJ1-1
CASSLAQGAGAEAFF	TGTGCCAGCAGCTTAGCCCAGGGGGCGGGCGCTGAAGCTTTCTTT	many	TRBD1	TRBV7-9	TRBJ1-1
CSARFSGSNEQFF	TGCAGTGCTAGATTTAGCGGGAGCAATGAGCAGTTCTTC	medium-sized	TRBD2	TRBV20-1	TRBJ2-1
CSAEWRTGGKLFF	TGCAGTGCTGAGTGGCGGACAGGGGGAAAACTGTTTTTT	few	TRBD1	TRBV20-1	TRBJ1-4
CAWRVDYLSGELFF	TGTGCCTGGAGAGTAGACTACCTCAGCGGGGAGCTGTTTTTT	many	NA	TRBV30	TRBJ2-2
CASRTGQSSGYTF	TGTGCCAGCAGGACAGGGCAGTCTAGTGGCTACACCTTC	medium-sized	TRBD1	TRBV12-3/TRBV12-4	TRBJ1-2
CASSMFSGGIDNEQFF	TGTGCCAGTAGTATGTTTAGCGGGGGTATCGACAATGAGCAGTTCTTC	medium-sized	TRBD2	TRBV19	TRBJ2-1
CASSPPGKGTGELFF	TGCGCCAGCAGCCCTCCAGGGAAGGGCACCGGGGAGCTGTTTTTT	medium-sized	NA	TRBV5-1	TRBJ2-2
CASSTWTSGIYNEQFF	TGTGCCAGTAGTACCTGGACTAGCGGGATCTACAATGAGCAGTTCTTC	many	TRBD2	TRBV19	TRBJ2-1
CASSYQDGVNTEAFF	TGTGCCAGCAGTTACCAGGACGGCGTGAACACTGAAGCTTTCTTT	medium-sized	NA	TRBV6-5	TRBJ1-1
CASSSLAVIQETQYF	TGTGCCAGCAGTTCCCTAGCGGTTATCCAAGAGACCCAGTACTTC	NA	TRBD2	TRBV27	TRBJ2-5
CATSTGGDNSPLHF	TGTGCCACCTCAACAGGGGGGGACAATTCACCCCTCCACTTT	medium-sized	TRBD1	TRBV12-3/TRBV12-4	TRBJ1-6
CASSQAGGRETQYF	TGTGCCAGCAGTCAAGCGGGAGGGCGGGAGACCCAGTACTTC	NA	TRBD2	TRBV28	TRBJ2-5